A selection of T cell receptor beta chains follows, all from one sample in a study of shared clonotypes between healthy human individuals. Using immunoSEQ multiplex PCR, the repertoire was profiled, and TCRdb retains in-frame clones only, with some absent. The sample gives over 950,000 clones, approximately 77% of which show up once; approximately 0.9% is in the top ten. The sequenced sample consisted of memory CD4+ T cells from PBMCs. The receptors derive from a young man in good health. Some clones in this sample may be carry-over from other donors' samples. CDR3s include the opening cysteine and the closing phenylalanine or tryptophan. Fields, in order: clone size, J gene, CDR3 length, D gene, V gene, CDR3 protein, CDR3 DNA. A D gene is named only where the DNA matches it firmly. For some rows the clone size is stated as once, few or many, or as a class when expanded; others skip it.

abundance: NA; j_gene: TRBJ2-3; len: 14; d_gene: NA; v_gene: TRBV6-6; CDR3aa: CASSPPRSTDTQYF; CDR3nt: TGTGCCAGCAGTCCACCCCGGAGCACAGATACGCAGTATTTT
abundance: few; j_gene: TRBJ2-1; len: 15; d_gene: TRBD2; v_gene: TRBV7-9; CDR3aa: CASSVGTSGDREQFF; CDR3nt: TGTGCCAGCAGCGTGGGGACTAGCGGAGACCGTGAGCAGTTCTTC
abundance: NA; j_gene: TRBJ2-2; len: 14; d_gene: TRBD2; v_gene: TRBV30; CDR3aa: CASIAGMNTGELFF; CDR3nt: TGTGCCTCGATAGCGGGTATGAACACCGGGGAGCTGTTTTTT
abundance: NA; j_gene: TRBJ2-2; len: 14; d_gene: TRBD1; v_gene: TRBV14; CDR3aa: CASSRTGDTGELFF; CDR3nt: TGTGCCAGCAGCCGCACAGGGGACACCGGGGAGCTGTTTTTT
abundance: once; j_gene: TRBJ1-1; len: 16; d_gene: TRBD1; v_gene: TRBV23-1; CDR3aa: CASIPTGTKRNTEAFF; CDR3nt: TGCGCCAGCATACCGACAGGGACAAAGAGGAACACTGAAGCTTTCTTT
abundance: NA; j_gene: TRBJ2-3; len: 15; d_gene: TRBD2; v_gene: TRBV6-1; CDR3aa: CASGGTSGTIDTQYF; CDR3nt: TGTGCCAGCGGTGGGACTAGCGGCACAATCGATACGCAGTATTTT
abundance: few; j_gene: TRBJ2-1; len: 15; d_gene: TRBD2; v_gene: TRBV7-9; CDR3aa: CASSLVGTSGSKQFF; CDR3nt: TGTGCCAGCAGCTTAGTGGGTACTAGCGGGAGTAAGCAGTTCTTC
abundance: NA; j_gene: TRBJ1-2; len: 13; d_gene: TRBD1; v_gene: TRBV6-4; CDR3aa: CASSPTGRYGYTF; CDR3nt: TGTGCCAGCAGTCCGACAGGGCGGTATGGCTACACCTTC
abundance: NA; j_gene: TRBJ2-6; len: 15; d_gene: TRBD1; v_gene: TRBV19; CDR3aa: CASRDRVGGANVLTF; CDR3nt: TGTGCCAGCCGGGACAGGGTTGGTGGGGCCAACGTCCTGACTTTC
abundance: few; j_gene: TRBJ2-3; len: 12; d_gene: NA; v_gene: TRBV6-1; CDR3aa: CASSEGWDTQYF; CDR3nt: TGTGCCAGCAGTGAAGGATGGGATACGCAGTATTTT
abundance: NA; j_gene: TRBJ2-3; len: 15; d_gene: NA; v_gene: TRBV19; CDR3aa: CASSPYLTGTDTQYF; CDR3nt: TGTGCCAGTAGTCCTTACCTTACAGGGACAGATACGCAGTATTTT
abundance: NA; j_gene: TRBJ2-1; len: 15; d_gene: TRBD2; v_gene: TRBV7-2; CDR3aa: CASSLELAGYNEQFF; CDR3nt: TGTGCCAGCAGCTTAGAACTAGCGGGGTACAATGAGCAGTTCTTC
abundance: NA; j_gene: TRBJ1-2; len: 14; d_gene: NA; v_gene: TRBV6-1; CDR3aa: CAGKPRNTNYGYTF; CDR3nt: TGTGCCGGAAAACCCAGAAATACTAACTATGGCTACACCTTC
abundance: NA; j_gene: TRBJ2-1; len: 14; d_gene: NA; v_gene: TRBV7-2; CDR3aa: CASSLSTGLNEQFF; CDR3nt: TGTGCCAGCAGCTTGTCCACAGGGCTCAATGAGCAGTTCTTC
abundance: NA; j_gene: TRBJ2-3; len: 17; d_gene: TRBD2; v_gene: TRBV15; CDR3aa: CATSRDLGTSVPDTQYF; CDR3nt: TGTGCCACCAGCAGAGATCTCGGGACTAGTGTTCCAGATACGCAGTATTTT
abundance: NA; j_gene: TRBJ1-5; len: 14; d_gene: TRBD1; v_gene: TRBV27; CDR3aa: CASSSGQGNQPQHF; CDR3nt: TGTGCCAGCAGTTCAGGACAGGGGAACCAGCCCCAGCATTTT
abundance: NA; j_gene: TRBJ2-4; len: 14; d_gene: TRBD1; v_gene: TRBV28; CDR3aa: CASSSGTGVYIQYF; CDR3nt: TGTGCCAGCAGTTCCGGGACAGGGGTCTACATTCAGTACTTC
abundance: NA; j_gene: TRBJ1-4; len: 16; d_gene: NA; v_gene: TRBV28; CDR3aa: CASSKGGGNLGWKLFF; CDR3nt: TGTGCCAGCAGCAAGGGGGGGGGCAACCTCGGGTGGAAACTGTTTTTT
abundance: NA; j_gene: TRBJ2-1; len: 12; d_gene: TRBD2; v_gene: TRBV27; CDR3aa: CASSGDYWGQFF; CDR3nt: TGTGCCAGCAGTGGGGACTATTGGGGGCAGTTCTTC
abundance: NA; j_gene: TRBJ2-3; len: 15; d_gene: NA; v_gene: TRBV6-1; CDR3aa: CASSDAREYTDTQYF; CDR3nt: TGTGCCAGCAGTGACGCCCGAGAGTACACAGATACGCAGTATTTT